This T cell receptor beta chain was captured by sequencing in a study of T cell repertoires in cytomegalovirus infection. Overall study: TCR beta signatures that were public indicated CMV infection and matching HLA type.

MiXCR, applied by TCRdb to the reads, yields one record per CDR3 protein. The table lists hundreds of thousands of distinct CDR3 sequences, 33% of them singletons. This clonotype was seen ten or more times. Antigen: not known. Germline trimming cut 5 bases from V and 2 bases from J; bases unmatched to any gene: 7. Germline loops: CDR1 SGHVS, CDR2 FNYEAQ. The CDR3 contains 15 residues. General study results and limits: Individuals carrying CMV plus the relevant HLA were identified by cumulative frequency of public TCR beta families.

This sample comprised cultured PBMCs, obtained from culture after CMV antigen stimulation. The chain couples TRBV7-6 to TRBJ1-1; 8 nucleotides match TRBD1. The source of this sequence is a human donor in good health (CMV status not recorded). Some clones in this sample may be carry-over from other donors' samples. The CDR3, as DNA: TGTGCCAGCAGCCGACGACAGGGGCCCAACACTGAAGCTTTCTTT. It encodes CASSRRQGPNTEAFF.